The clone carrying this TCR beta chain was found a few times. What it binds is not known. PCR amplification relied on 60 Vbeta primers (plus 13 Jbeta primers). Sequenced by immunoSEQ multiplex PCR; TCRdb stores in-frame clones only, minus some. The sample holds 100,000 or so clones, around 63% seen once. This record belongs to a study of cytomegalovirus exposure and HLA in healthy donors. Study findings and constraints: As a later analysis revealed, most CMV-associated TCR beta chains appeared HLA-restricted. Information on immune exposure was restricted to one variable (CMV serostatus). The authors later found TCR association rates varying by HLA locus, with DRB1 most and HLA-C fewest.

V lost 6 bases to trimming and J lost 2 bases, with 14 bases between them. This CDR3 region has 13 residues. Germline lookup yields CDR1 SQVTM and CDR2 ANQGSEA. The chain recombines TRBV29-1 with TRBJ2-7; TRBD1 might be the D (5 bases). The clonotype was recovered from a man younger than 45 in good health and CMV-seronegative. Sequenced input: PBMCs. The DNA of the CDR3 is TGCAGCGTAACAGGCGTTTCTCCCTACGAGCAGTACTTC. This codes for CSVTGVSPYEQYF.